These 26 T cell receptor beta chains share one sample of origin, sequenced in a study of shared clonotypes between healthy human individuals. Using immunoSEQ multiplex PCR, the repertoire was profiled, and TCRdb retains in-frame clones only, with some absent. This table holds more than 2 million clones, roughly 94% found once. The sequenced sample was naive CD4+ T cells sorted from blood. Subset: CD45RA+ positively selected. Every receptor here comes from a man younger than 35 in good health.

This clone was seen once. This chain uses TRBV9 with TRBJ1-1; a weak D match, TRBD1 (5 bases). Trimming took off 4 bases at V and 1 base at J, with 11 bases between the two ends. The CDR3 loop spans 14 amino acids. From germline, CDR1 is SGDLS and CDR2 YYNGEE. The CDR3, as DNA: TGTGCCAGCAGCCCTGGGGCAGCGAACACTGAAGCTTTCTTT. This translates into CASSPGAANTEAFF.

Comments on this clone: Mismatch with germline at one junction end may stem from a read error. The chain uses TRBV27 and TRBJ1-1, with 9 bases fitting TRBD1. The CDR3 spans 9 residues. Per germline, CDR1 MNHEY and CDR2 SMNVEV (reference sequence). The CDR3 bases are TGTGCCAGCGGGACAGGGTCGCCTTTT. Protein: CASGTGSPF.

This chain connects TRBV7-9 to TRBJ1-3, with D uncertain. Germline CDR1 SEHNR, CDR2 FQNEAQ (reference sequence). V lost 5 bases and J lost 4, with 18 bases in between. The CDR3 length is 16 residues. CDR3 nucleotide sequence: TGTGCCAGCAGCCGCGACCGGATCCCACAAGGAAACACCATATATTTT. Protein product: CASSRDRIPQGNTIYF.

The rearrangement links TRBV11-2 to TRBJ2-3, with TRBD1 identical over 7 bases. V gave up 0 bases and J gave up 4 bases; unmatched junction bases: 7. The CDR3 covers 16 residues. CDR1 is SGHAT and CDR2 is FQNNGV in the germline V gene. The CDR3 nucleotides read TGTGCCAGCAGCTTAGATCTTAAGGGGGCCTCAGATACGCAGTATTTT. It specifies CASSLDLKGASDTQYF.

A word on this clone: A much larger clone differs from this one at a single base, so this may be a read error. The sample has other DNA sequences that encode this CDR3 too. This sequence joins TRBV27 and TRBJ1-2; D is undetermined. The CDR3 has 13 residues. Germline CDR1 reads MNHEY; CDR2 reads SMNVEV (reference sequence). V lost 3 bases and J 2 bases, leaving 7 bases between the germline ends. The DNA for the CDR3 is TGTGCCAGCAGTTTGGCCGGGAACTATGGCTACACCTTC. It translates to CASSLAGNYGYTF.

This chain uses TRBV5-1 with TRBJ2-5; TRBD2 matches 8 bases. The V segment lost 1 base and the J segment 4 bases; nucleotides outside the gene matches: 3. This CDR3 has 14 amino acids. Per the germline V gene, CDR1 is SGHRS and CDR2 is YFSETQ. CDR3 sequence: CASSLSGGPETQYF. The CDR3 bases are TGCGCCAGCAGCTTGTCGGGAGGGCCAGAGACCCAGTACTTC.

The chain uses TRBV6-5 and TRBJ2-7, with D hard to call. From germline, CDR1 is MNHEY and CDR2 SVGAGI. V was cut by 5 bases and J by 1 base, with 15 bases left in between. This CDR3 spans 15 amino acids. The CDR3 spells CASSTQAIPSYEQYF. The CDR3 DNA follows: TGTGCCAGCAGTACCCAGGCTATACCTTCCTACGAGCAGTACTTC.

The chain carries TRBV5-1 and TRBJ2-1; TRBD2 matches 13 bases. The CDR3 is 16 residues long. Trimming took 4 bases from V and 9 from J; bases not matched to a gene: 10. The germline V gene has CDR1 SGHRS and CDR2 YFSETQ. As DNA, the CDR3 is TGCGCCAGCAGCGTATCCGGGACTAGCGGGATGGGTGAGCAGTTCTTC. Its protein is CASSVSGTSGMGEQFF.

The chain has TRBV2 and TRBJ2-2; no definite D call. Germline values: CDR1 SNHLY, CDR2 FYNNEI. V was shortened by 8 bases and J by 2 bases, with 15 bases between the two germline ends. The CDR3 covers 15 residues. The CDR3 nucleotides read TGTGCCAGCCCCGCGAACTGGGAAAACACCGGGGAGCTGTTTTTT. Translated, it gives CASPANWENTGELFF.

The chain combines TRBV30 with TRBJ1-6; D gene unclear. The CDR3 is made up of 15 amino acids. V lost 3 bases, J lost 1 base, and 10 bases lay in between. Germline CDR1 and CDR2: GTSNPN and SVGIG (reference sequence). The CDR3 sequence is CAWSRPLSYNSPLHF. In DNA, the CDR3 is TGTGCCTGGAGCAGACCGCTATCCTATAATTCACCCCTCCACTTT.

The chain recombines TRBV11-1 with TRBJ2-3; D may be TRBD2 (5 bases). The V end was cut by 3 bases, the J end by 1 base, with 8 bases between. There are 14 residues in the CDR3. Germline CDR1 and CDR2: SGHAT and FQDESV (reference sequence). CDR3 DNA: TGTGCCAGCAGCTTGGGGAGCGGCACAGATACGCAGTATTTT. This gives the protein CASSLGSGTDTQYF.

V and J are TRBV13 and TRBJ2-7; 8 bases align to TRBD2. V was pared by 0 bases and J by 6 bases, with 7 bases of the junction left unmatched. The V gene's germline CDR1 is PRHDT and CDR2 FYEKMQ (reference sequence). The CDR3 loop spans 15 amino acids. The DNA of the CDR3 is TGTGCCAGCAGCTTAGGGTTACCGGGAGGGGGCGAGCAGTACTTC. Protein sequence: CASSLGLPGGGEQYF.

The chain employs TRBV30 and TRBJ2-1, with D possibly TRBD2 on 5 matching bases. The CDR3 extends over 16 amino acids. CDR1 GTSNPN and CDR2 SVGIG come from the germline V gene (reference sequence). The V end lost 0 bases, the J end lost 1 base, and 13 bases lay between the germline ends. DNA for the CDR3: TGTGCCTGGAGTGTACTCTCTAGCAGGTCCTACAATGAGCAGTTCTTC. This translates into CAWSVLSSRSYNEQFF.

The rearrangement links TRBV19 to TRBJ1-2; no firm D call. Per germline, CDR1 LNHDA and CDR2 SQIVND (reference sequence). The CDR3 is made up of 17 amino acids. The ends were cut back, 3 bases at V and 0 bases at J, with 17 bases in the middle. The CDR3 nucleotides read TGTGCCAGTAGTATTTCTGCGGGTGCATCTTCTAACTATGGCTACACCTTC. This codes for CASSISAGASSNYGYTF.

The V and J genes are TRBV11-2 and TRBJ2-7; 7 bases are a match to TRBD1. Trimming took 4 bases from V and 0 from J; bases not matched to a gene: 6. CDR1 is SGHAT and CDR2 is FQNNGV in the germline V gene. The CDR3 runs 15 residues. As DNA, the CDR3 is TGTGCCAGCAGCTACCAGGGGGTTGGCTCCTACGAGCAGTACTTC. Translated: CASSYQGVGSYEQYF. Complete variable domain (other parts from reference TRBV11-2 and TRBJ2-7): EAGVAQSPRYKIIEKRQSVAFWCNPISGHATLYWYQQILGQGPKLLIQFQNNGVVDDSQLPKDRFSAERLKGVDSTLKIQPAKLEDSAVYLCASSYQGVGSYEQYFGPGTRLTVT.

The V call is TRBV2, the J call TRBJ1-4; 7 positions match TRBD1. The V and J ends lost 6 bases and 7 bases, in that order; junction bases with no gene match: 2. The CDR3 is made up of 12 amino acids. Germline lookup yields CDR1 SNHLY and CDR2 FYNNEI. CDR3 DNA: TGTGCCAGCAGACGGGACAGTGAAAAACTGTTTTTT. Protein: CASRRDSEKLFF.

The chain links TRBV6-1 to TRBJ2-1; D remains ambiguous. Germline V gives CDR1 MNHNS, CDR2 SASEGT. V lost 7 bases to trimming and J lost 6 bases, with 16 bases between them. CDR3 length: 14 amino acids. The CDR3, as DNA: TGTGCCAGCACCATCGGCCCGACCCCCAATGAGCAGTTCTTC. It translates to CASTIGPTPNEQFF.

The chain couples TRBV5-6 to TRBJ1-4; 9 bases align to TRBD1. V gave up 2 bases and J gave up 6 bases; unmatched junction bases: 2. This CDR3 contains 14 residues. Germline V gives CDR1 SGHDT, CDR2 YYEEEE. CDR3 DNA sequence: TGTGCCAGCAGCTTTTGGACAGGGGATGAAAAACTGTTTTTT. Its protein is CASSFWTGDEKLFF.

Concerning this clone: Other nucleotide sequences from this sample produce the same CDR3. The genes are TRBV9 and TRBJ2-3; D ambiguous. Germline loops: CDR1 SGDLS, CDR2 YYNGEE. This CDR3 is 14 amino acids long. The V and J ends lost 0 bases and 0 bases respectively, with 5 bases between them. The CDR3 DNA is TGTGCCAGCAGCGTAGCTGCGAGCACAGATACGCAGTATTTT. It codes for CASSVAASTDTQYF.

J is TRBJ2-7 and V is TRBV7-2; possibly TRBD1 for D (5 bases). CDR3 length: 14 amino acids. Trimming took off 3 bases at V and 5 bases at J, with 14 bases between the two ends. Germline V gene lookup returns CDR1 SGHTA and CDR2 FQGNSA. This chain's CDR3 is CASSFMQGSDEQYF. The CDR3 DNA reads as TGTGCCAGCAGCTTCATGCAGGGCTCGGACGAGCAGTACTTC.

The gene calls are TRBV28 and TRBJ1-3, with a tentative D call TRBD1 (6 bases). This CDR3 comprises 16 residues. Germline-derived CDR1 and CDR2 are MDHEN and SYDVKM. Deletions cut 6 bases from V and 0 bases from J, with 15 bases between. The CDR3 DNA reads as TGTGCCAGCAGCGTGGGGGGCCCAAACTCTGGAAACACCATATATTTT. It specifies CASSVGGPNSGNTIYF.

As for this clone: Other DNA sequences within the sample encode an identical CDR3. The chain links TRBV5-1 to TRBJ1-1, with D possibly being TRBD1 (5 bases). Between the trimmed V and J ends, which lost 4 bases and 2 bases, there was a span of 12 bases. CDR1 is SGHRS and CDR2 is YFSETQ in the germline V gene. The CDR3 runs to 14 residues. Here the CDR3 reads CASSLRGINTEAFF. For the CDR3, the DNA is TGCGCCAGCAGCCTTAGGGGTATAAACACTGAAGCTTTCTTT.

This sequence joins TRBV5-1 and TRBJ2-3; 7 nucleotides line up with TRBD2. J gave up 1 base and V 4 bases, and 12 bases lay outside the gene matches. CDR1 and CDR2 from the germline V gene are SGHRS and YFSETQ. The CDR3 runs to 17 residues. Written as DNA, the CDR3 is TGCGCCAGCAGCCCGGCGGCTAGCGGAACACGCACAGATACGCAGTATTTT. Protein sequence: CASSPAASGTRTDTQYF. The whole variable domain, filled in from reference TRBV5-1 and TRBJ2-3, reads KAGVTQTPRYLIKTRGQQVTLSCSPISGHRSVSWYQQTPGQGLQFLFEYFSETQRNKGNFPGRFSGRQFSNSRSEMNVSTLELGDSALYLCASSPAASGTRTDTQYFGPGTRLTVL.

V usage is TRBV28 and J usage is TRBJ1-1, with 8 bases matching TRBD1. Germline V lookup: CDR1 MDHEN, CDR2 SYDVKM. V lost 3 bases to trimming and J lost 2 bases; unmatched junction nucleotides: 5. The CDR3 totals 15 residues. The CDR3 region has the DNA TGTGCCAGCAGTTTCGGGGACAGGCAAAACACTGAAGCTTTCTTT. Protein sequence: CASSFGDRQNTEAFF. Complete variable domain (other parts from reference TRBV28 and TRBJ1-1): DVKVTQSSRYLVKRTGEKVFLECVQDMDHENMFWYRQDPGLGLRLIYFSYDVKMKEKGDIPEGYSVSREKKERFSLILESASTNQTSMYLCASSFGDRQNTEAFFGQGTRLTVV.

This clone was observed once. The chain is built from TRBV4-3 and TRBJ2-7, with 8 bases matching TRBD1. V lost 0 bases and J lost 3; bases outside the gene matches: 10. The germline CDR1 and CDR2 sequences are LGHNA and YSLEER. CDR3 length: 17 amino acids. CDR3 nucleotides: TGCGCCAGCAGCCAAGATTTGGACGGACAGGGTCTCTACGAGCAGTACTTC. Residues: CASSQDLDGQGLYEQYF.

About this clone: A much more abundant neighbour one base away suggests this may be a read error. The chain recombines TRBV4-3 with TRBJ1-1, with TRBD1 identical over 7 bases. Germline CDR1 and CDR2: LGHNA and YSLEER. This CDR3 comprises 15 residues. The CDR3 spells CASGHDRVMGTEAFF. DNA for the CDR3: TGCGCCAGCGGCCATGACAGGGTCATGGGTACTGAAGCTTTCTTT.